Listed here are 14 T cell receptor beta chains from one sample, sequenced in a study of shared T cell receptors in the human thymus. The assay was immunoSEQ multiplex PCR, and TCRdb's table has in-frame clones only and misses some. The top ten hold approximately 0.011% of the sample, which has some 700,000 clones, around 87% seen once. The data were also submitted as part of a second study, on human thymus T cells.

The sample taken for sequencing was thymocytes. The receptors here all came from a boy in the first two years of life with a congenital heart defect.

This chain connects TRBV15 to TRBJ1-4, with D hard to call. V was clipped by 0 bases and J by 6 bases, with 11 bases between them. This CDR3 is built from 15 residues. Germline lookup yields CDR1 LNHNV and CDR2 YYDKDF (reference sequence). CDR3 region: CATSRDGQEDEKLFF. DNA of the CDR3: TGTGCCACCAGCAGAGATGGCCAGGAGGATGAAAAACTGTTTTTT.

The rearrangement uses TRBV2 and TRBJ2-7; 13 positions match TRBD2. The CDR3 is made up of 19 amino acids. V shed 8 bases and J 2 bases; nucleotides not matched to a gene: 18. Per the germline V gene, CDR1 is SNHLY and CDR2 is FYNNEI. Here the CDR3 reads CASPPKPRLAGGRAYEQYF. The CDR3 nucleotides are TGTGCCAGCCCCCCAAAGCCGAGACTAGCGGGAGGAAGGGCCTACGAGCAGTACTTC.

The chain carries TRBV20-1 and TRBJ1-2; D not certain. The length of the CDR3 is 11 residues. Germline V gives CDR1 DFQATT, CDR2 SNEGSKA (reference sequence). V lost 0 bases to trimming and J lost 5 bases, with 4 bases between them. In nucleotides, the CDR3 is TGCAGTGCTAGAGAGGAGTATGGCTACACCTTC. Translation: CSAREEYGYTF.

This sequence joins TRBV27 and TRBJ2-7; 9 bases line up with TRBD2. J was trimmed by 7 bases and V by 8 bases; bases with no gene match: 15. Per germline, CDR1 MNHEY and CDR2 SMNVEV (reference sequence). This CDR3 has 15 amino acids. The CDR3 DNA reads as TGTGCCAGCCTGCCTGCGGGAGGGCCGATGCGTGAGCAGTACTTC. It translates to CASLPAGGPMREQYF.

The V call is TRBV7-6, the J call TRBJ2-3; 14 nucleotides align to TRBD2. This CDR3 has 16 amino acids. The V gene's germline CDR1 is SGHVS and CDR2 FNYEAQ. V trimming: 5 bases; J trimming: 6 bases; junction bases outside the gene matches: 7. CDR3 nucleotides: TGTGCCAGCAGCACGGGACTAGCGGGAGAGGCGGATACGCAGTATTTT. Translation: CASSTGLAGEADTQYF.

The chain couples TRBV28 to TRBJ2-1, with 8 bases that match TRBD2. V lost 11 bases and J lost 8; bases outside the gene matches: 14. Germline-derived CDR1 and CDR2 are MDHEN and SYDVKM. This CDR3 region has 14 residues. The chain's CDR3 is CAEASAGDSDEQFF. The CDR3 coding sequence is TGTGCCGAGGCCTCAGCGGGAGATAGCGATGAGCAGTTCTTC.

The V call is TRBV5-1, the J call TRBJ2-3; a weak D match, TRBD1 (5 bases). V lost 3 bases, J lost 3 bases, and 17 bases lay in between. Germline V CDR1 and CDR2: SGHRS, YFSETQ. The CDR3 length is 16 residues. The CDR3 DNA reads TGCGCCAGCAGCTATAGACAGAGTAATAAGACAGATACGCAGTATTTT. It yields the protein CASSYRQSNKTDTQYF.

The V and J genes are TRBV28 and TRBJ2-4, with 8 bases that match TRBD1. CDR3 length: 16 amino acids. Trimming took 4 bases from V and 1 from J; bases not matched to a gene: 6. Germline V lookup: CDR1 MDHEN, CDR2 SYDVKM. CDR3 region: CASSWDRKEAKNIQYF. In DNA form, the CDR3 reads TGTGCCAGCAGTTGGGACAGGAAGGAGGCCAAAAACATTCAGTACTTC. Filled out from reference TRBV28 and TRBJ2-4, the complete variable domain reads DVKVTQSSRYLVKRTGEKVFLECVQDMDHENMFWYRQDPGLGLRLIYFSYDVKMKEKGDIPEGYSVSREKKERFSLILESASTNQTSMYLCASSWDRKEAKNIQYFGAGTRLSVL.

The chain uses TRBV9 and TRBJ2-1; 8 bases match TRBD2. Germline CDR1 reads SGDLS; CDR2 reads YYNGEE. The CDR3 sequence is 15 residues long. V lost 0 bases, J lost 8 bases, and 7 bases stayed unmatched. The CDR3 DNA reads TGTGCCAGCAGCGTAGCGGGAGGGCCTAGGGATGAGCAGTTCTTC. Its translation is CASSVAGGPRDEQFF.

V gene TRBV15 combines with J gene TRBJ1-3; tentatively, D is TRBD1 (5 bases). Trimming shortened V by 0 bases and J by 0 bases, and 24 bases separated the two germline ends. Germline CDR1 and CDR2: LNHNV and YYDKDF (reference sequence). This CDR3 has 21 amino acids. CDR3 nucleotide sequence: TGTGCCACCAGCAGAGATACGAGGGACTCCCTAGGCCGCCCCTCTGGAAACACCATATATTTT. This translates into CATSRDTRDSLGRPSGNTIYF.

The rearrangement links TRBV27 to TRBJ2-7, with 14 bases identical to TRBD2. Unmatched junction bases numbered 11, after V lost 0 bases and J lost 7 bases. Germline V gene data show CDR1 as MNHEY and CDR2 as SMNVEV (reference sequence). This CDR3 is built from 18 residues. The CDR3 protein is CASSLSVPRLAGGLEQYF. CDR3 in DNA: TGTGCCAGCAGTTTATCGGTTCCCCGACTAGCGGGAGGGTTGGAGCAGTACTTC.

The V call is TRBV5-4, the J call TRBJ2-7; 13 positions match TRBD2. Trimming at V came to 1 base and at J to 3 bases, leaving 4 bases not matched to a gene. CDR1 is SGHNT, CDR2 YYREEE, per germline (reference sequence). This CDR3 contains 16 residues. As DNA, the CDR3 is TGTGCCAGCAGCTTGCGGACTAGCGGGAGAGACTACGAGCAGTACTTC. This sequence encodes CASSLRTSGRDYEQYF.

Only one count was recorded for this clone. V gene TRBV6-1 combines with J gene TRBJ2-4; D may be TRBD1 (5 bases). V was clipped by 8 bases and J by 6 bases, with 11 bases between them. The CDR3 extends over 12 amino acids. Germline V gene data show CDR1 as MNHNS and CDR2 as SASEGT. As DNA, the CDR3 is TGTGCCAGCCAGGGCGTGGGAAACATTCAGTACTTC. This gives the protein CASQGVGNIQYF.

This chain uses TRBV28 with TRBJ1-1; unclear D gene. The CDR3 covers 13 residues. The V end was cut by 3 bases, the J end by 1 base, with 6 bases between. Germline lookup yields CDR1 MDHEN and CDR2 SYDVKM. As DNA, the CDR3 is TGTGCCAGCAGTTTGAGAGGGAACACTGAAGCTTTCTTT. This gives the protein CASSLRGNTEAFF.